One sample yielded the 5 T cell receptor beta chains listed below, sequenced in a study of shared clonotypes between healthy human individuals. Repertoires were generated with immunoSEQ multiplex PCR, while TCRdb's copy carries only in-frame clones and drops some. The sample has roughly 2,000,000 clones, 85% to 95% seen once. Naive CD8 cells lacked CD45RO, underwent positive selection for CCR7 and left out terminally differentiated effector memory CD45RA+ cells. The sample taken for sequencing was naive CD8+ T cells sorted from blood. The receptors here all came from a man between 18 and 29 years old in good health.

V usage is TRBV27 and J usage is TRBJ2-1, with D perhaps matching TRBD1 or TRBD2 (5 bases each). The CDR3 is 13 residues long. Trimming shortened V by 6 bases and J by 7 bases, and 13 bases separated the two germline ends. Per the germline V gene, CDR1 is MNHEY and CDR2 is SMNVEV (reference sequence). The CDR3 bases are TGTGCCAGCAGGGTCCAGGGCGGGAATGAGCAGTTCTTC. Protein: CASRVQGGNEQFF.

On this clone itself: The sample holds other DNA sequences that translate to the same CDR3. The rearrangement uses TRBV27 and TRBJ1-1; no clear D gene. The CDR3 extends over 13 amino acids. In germline, CDR1 is MNHEY, CDR2 SMNVEV (reference sequence). Deletions cut 3 bases from V and 5 bases from J, with 10 bases between. The chain's CDR3 is CASSLGKGTEAFF. CDR3 DNA: TGTGCCAGCAGTTTGGGAAAGGGAACTGAAGCTTTCTTT.

The chain is built from TRBV12-5 and TRBJ2-7, with 9 bases that match TRBD2. The CDR3 runs 17 residues. V dropped 4 bases and J dropped 0; count of bases not matched to a gene: 10. The germline V gene has CDR1 LGHNT and CDR2 FRNRAP. The CDR3 nucleotides read TGTGCTAGTGGTTGGGGGGCTAGCGGGATCGGCTCCTACGAGCAGTACTTC. Amino acids: CASGWGASGIGSYEQYF.

This clone was counted once. The same CDR3 also results from other DNA sequences found in this sample. The CDR3 is CASSLGQGASTEAFF. DNA for the CDR3: TGTGCCAGCAGCTTAGGACAGGGGGCGAGCACTGAAGCTTTCTTT. The chain carries TRBV7-9 and TRBJ1-1; TRBD1 aligns across 10 bases. CDR3 length: 15 residues. With 1 base clipped from V and 4 bases from J, the junction kept 3 bases outside the gene matches. The germline V gene has CDR1 SEHNR and CDR2 FQNEAQ (reference sequence).

The rearrangement uses TRBV7-8 and TRBJ2-7, with 8 bases matching TRBD1. CDR3 length equals 17 residues. V lost 5 bases to trimming and J lost 0 bases; unmatched junction nucleotides: 12. Germline V lookup: CDR1 SGHVS, CDR2 FQNEAQ. The CDR3 DNA sequence: TGTGCCAGCAGCGCGACAGGGGTTCAATGGAGCTCCTACGAGCAGTACTTC. Amino acids: CASSATGVQWSSYEQYF.